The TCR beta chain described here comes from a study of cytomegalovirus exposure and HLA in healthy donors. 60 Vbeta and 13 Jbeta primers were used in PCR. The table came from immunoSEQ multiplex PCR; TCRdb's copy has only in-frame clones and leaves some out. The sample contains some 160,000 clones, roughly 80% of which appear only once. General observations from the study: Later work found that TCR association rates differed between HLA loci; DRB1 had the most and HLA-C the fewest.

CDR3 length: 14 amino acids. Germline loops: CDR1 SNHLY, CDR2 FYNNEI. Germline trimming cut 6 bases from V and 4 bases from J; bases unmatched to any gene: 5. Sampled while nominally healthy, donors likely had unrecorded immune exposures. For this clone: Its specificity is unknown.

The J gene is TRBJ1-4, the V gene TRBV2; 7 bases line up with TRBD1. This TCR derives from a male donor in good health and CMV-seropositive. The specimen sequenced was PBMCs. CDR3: CASSQTGNNEKLFF. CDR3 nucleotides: TGTGCCAGCAGCCAGACAGGGAATAATGAAAAACTGTTTTTT.